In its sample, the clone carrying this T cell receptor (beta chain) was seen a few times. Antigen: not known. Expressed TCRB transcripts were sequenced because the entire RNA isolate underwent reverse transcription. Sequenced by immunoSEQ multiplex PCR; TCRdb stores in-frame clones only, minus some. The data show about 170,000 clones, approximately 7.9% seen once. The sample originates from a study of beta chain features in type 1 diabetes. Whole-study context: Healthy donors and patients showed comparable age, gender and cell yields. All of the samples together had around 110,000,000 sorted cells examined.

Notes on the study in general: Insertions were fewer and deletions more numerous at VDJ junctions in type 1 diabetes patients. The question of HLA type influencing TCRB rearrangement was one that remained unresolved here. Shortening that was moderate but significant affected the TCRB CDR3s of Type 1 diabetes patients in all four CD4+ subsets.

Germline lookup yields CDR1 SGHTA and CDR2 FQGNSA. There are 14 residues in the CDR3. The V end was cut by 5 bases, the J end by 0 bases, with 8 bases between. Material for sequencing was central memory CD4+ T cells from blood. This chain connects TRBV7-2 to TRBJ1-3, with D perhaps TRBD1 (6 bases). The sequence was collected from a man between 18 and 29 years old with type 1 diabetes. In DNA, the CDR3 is TGTGCCAGCAGCCCAGGGGTCTCTGGAAACACCATATATTTT. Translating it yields CASSPGVSGNTIYF.